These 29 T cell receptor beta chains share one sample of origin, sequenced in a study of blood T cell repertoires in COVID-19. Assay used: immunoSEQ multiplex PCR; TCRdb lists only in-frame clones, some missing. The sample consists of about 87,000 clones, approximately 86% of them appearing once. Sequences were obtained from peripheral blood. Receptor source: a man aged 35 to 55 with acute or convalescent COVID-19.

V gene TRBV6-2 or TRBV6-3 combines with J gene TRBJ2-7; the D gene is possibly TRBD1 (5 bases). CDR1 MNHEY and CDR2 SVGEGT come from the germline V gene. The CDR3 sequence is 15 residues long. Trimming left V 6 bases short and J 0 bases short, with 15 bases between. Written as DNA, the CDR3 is TGTGCCAGCAGCACGGACAAAATGGTCTCCTACGAGCAGTACTTC. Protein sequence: CASSTDKMVSYEQYF.

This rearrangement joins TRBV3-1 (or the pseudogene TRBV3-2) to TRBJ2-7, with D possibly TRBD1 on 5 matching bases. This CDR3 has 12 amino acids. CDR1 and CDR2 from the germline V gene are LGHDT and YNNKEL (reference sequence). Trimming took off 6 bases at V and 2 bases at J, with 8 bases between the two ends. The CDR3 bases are TGTGCCAGCAGTGTAGGGGCCTACGAGCAGTACTTC. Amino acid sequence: CASSVGAYEQYF.

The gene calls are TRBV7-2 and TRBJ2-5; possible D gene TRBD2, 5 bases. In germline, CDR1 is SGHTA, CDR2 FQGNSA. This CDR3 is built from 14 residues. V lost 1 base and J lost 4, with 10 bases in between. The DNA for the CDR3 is TGTGCCAGCAGCTTAGGGGCCGCGGGAGAGACCCAGTACTTC. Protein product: CASSLGAAGETQYF.

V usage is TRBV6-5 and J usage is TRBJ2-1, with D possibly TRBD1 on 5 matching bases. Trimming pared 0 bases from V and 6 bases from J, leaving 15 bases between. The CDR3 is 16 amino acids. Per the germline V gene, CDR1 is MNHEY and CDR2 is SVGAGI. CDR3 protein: CASSYSDLDKVNEQFF. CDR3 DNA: TGTGCCAGCAGTTACTCGGATCTGGACAAAGTCAATGAGCAGTTCTTC.

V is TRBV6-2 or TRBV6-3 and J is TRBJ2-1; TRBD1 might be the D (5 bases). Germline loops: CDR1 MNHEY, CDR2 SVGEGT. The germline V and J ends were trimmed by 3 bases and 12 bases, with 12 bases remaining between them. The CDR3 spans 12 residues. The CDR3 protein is CASSYETRGQFF. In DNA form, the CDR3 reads TGTGCCAGCAGTTATGAAACAAGGGGGCAGTTCTTC.

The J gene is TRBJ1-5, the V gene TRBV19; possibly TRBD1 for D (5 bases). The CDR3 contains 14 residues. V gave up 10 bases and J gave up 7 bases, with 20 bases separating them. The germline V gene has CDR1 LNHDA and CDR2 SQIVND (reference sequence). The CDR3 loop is CATKGMGGGQPQHF. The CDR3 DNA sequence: TGTGCCACCAAAGGTATGGGTGGGGGGCAGCCCCAGCATTTT.

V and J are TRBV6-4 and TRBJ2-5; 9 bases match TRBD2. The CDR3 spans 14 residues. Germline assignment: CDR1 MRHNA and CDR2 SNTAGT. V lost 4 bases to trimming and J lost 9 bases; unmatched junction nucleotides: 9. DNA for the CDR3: TGTGCCAGCAGTGTTAGAGCGGGAGGAAATCCCCAGTACTTC. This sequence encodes CASSVRAGGNPQYF.

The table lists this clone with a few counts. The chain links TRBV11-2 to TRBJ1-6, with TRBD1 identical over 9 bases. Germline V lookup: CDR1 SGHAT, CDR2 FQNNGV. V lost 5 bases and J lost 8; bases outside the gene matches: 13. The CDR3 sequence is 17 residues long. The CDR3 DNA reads TGTGCCAGCAGCCCTCGTCCCGGGACAGGGCCAGATTCACCCCTCCACTTT. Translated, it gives CASSPRPGTGPDSPLHF.

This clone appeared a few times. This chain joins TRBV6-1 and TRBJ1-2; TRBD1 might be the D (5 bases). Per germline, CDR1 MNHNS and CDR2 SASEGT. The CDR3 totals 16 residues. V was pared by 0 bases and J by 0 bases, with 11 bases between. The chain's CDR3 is CASSEASPRANYGYTF. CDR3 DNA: TGTGCCAGCAGTGAAGCAAGTCCCAGGGCTAACTATGGCTACACCTTC.

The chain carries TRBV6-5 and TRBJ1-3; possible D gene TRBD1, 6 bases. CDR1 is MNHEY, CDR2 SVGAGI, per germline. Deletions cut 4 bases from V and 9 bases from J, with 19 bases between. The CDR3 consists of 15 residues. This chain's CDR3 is CASSSRLNTGSTIYF. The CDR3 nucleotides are TGTGCCAGCAGTTCCCGCCTAAATACAGGGAGCACCATATATTTT.

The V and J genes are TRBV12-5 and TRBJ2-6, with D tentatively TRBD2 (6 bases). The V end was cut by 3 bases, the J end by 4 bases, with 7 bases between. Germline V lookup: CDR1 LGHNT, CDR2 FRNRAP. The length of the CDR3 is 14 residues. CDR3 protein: CASGFGGGANVLTF. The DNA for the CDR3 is TGTGCTAGTGGTTTCGGGGGAGGGGCCAACGTCCTGACTTTC.

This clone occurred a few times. The CDR3 sequence is CASSYLTGPTGELFF. The CDR3 nucleotides are TGTGCCAGCAGTTACTTGACAGGGCCCACCGGGGAGCTGTTTTTT. The genes are TRBV6-6 and TRBJ2-2; TRBD1 aligns across 7 bases. Germline assignment: CDR1 MNHNY and CDR2 SVGAGI (reference sequence). The CDR3 is 15 amino acids. The junction had 3 bases not matched to a gene; V was cut back by 1 base and J by 4 bases.

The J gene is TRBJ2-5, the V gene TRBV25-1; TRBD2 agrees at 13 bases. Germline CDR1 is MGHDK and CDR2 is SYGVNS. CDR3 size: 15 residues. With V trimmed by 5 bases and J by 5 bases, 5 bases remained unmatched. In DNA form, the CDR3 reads TGTGCCAGCAGTAAAGGGACTAGCGGGAAGGAGACCCAGTACTTC. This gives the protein CASSKGTSGKETQYF. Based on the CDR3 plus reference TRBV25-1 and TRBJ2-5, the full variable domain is EADIYQTPRYLVIGTGKKITLECSQTMGHDKMYWYQQDPGMELHLIHYSYGVNSTEKGDLSSESTVSRIRTEHFPLTLESARPSHTSQYLCASSKGTSGKETQYFGPGTRLLVL.

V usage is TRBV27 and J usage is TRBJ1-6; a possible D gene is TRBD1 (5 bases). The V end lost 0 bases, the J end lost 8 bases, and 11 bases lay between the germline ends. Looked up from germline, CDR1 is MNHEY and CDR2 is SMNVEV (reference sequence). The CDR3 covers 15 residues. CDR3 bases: TGTGCCAGCAGTTTATCTCGGCAGGGATATTCACCCCTCCACTTT. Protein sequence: CASSLSRQGYSPLHF.

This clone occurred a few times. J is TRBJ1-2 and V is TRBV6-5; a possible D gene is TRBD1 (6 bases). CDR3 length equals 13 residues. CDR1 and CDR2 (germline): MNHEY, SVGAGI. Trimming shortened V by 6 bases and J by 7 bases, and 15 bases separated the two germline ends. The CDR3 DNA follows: TGTGCCAGCAGAAGGCACAGGGAGGGTGGCTACACCTTC. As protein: CASRRHREGGYTF.

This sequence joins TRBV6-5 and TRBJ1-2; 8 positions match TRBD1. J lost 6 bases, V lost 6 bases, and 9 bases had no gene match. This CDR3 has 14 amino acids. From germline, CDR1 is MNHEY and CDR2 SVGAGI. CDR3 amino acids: CASREAGTGDGYTF. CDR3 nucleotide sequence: TGTGCCAGCAGAGAGGCCGGGACAGGCGATGGCTACACCTTC.

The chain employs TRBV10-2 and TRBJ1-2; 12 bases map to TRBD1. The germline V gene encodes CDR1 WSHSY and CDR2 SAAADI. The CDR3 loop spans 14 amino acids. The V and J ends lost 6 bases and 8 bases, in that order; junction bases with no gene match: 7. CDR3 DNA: TGCGCCAGCAGGGGGACAGGGGGCGAGGAAGGCTACACCTTC. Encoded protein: CASRGTGGEEGYTF.

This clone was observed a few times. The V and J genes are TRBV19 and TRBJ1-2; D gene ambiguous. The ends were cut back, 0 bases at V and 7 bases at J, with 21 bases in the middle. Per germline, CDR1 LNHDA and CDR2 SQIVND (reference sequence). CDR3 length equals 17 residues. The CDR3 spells CASSIDHDRRGVVGYTF. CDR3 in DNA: TGTGCCAGTAGTATAGATCACGATCGGCGCGGGGTTGTTGGCTACACCTTC.

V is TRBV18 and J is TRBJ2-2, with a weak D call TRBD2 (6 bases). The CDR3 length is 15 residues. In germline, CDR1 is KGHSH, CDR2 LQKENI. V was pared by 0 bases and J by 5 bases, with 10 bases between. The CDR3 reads CASSPPRGLTGELFF. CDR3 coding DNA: TGTGCCAGCTCACCACCCCGGGGGTTGACCGGGGAGCTGTTTTTT.

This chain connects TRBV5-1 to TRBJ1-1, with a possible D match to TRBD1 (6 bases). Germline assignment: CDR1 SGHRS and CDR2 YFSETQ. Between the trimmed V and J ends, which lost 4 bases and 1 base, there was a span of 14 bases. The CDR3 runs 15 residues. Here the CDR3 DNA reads TGCGCCAGCAGCACAGAACGGACAGCGAACACTGAAGCTTTCTTT. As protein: CASSTERTANTEAFF.

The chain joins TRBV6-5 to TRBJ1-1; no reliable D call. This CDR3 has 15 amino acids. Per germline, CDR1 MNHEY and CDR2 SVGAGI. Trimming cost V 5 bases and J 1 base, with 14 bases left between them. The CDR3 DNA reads TGTGCCAGCAGTCCCACAGCGGTAGGGAACACTGAAGCTTTCTTT. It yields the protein CASSPTAVGNTEAFF.

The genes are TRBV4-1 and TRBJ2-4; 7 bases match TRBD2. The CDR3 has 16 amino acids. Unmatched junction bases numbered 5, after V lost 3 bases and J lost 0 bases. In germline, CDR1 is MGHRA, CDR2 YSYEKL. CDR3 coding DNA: TGCGCCAGCAGCCAGGTTAGCGGGCTAGCCAAAAACATTCAGTACTTC. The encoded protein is CASSQVSGLAKNIQYF.

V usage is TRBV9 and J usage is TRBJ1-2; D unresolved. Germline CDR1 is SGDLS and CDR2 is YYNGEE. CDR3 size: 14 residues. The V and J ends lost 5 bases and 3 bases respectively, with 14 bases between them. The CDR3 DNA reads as TGTGCCAGCAGTCAAACCGGGAGTGACTATGGCTACACCTTC. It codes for CASSQTGSDYGYTF.

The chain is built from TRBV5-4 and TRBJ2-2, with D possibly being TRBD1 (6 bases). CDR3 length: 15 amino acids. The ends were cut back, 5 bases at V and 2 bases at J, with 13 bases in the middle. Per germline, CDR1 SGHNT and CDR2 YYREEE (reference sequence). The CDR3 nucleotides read TGTGCCAGCAGTTTCGGGACACTTAACACCGGGGAGCTGTTTTTT. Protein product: CASSFGTLNTGELFF.

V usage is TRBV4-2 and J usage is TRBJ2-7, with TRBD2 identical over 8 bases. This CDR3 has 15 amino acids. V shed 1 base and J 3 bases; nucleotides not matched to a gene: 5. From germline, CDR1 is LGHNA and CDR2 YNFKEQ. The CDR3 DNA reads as TGTGCCAGCAGCCAAGGCCCGGGGGGGGACTACGAGCAGTACTTC. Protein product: CASSQGPGGDYEQYF.

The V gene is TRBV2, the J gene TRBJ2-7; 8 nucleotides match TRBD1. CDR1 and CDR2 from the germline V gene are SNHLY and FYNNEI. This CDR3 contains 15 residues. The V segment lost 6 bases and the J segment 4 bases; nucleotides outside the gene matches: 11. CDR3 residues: CASRKKPGQEYEQYF. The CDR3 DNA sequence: TGTGCCAGCAGGAAAAAGCCGGGACAGGAATACGAGCAGTACTTC.

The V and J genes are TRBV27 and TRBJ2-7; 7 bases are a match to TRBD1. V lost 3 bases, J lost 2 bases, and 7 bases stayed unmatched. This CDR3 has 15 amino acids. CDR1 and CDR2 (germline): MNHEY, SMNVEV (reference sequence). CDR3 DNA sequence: TGTGCCAGCAGTTTTGCAGGGGGAAGGCCCTACGAGCAGTACTTC. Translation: CASSFAGGRPYEQYF.

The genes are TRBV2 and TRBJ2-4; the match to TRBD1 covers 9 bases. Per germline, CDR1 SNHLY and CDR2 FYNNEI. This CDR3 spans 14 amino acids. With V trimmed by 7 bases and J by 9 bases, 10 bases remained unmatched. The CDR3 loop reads CASNTGTGFSIQYF. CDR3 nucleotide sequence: TGTGCCAGCAATACCGGGACAGGGTTCAGCATTCAGTACTTC.

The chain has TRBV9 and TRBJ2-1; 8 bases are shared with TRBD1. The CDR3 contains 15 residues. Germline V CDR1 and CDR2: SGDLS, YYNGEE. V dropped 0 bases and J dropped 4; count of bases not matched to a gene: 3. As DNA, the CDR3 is TGTGCCAGCAGCGTAGGAGACAGGGGTTACAATGAGCAGTTCTTC. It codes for CASSVGDRGYNEQFF. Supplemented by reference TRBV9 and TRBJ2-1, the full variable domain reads DSGVTQTPKHLITATGQRVTLRCSPRSGDLSVYWYQQSLDQGLQFLIQYYNGEERAKGNILERFSAQQFPDLHSELNLSSLELGDSALYFCASSVGDRGYNEQFFGPGTRLTVL.